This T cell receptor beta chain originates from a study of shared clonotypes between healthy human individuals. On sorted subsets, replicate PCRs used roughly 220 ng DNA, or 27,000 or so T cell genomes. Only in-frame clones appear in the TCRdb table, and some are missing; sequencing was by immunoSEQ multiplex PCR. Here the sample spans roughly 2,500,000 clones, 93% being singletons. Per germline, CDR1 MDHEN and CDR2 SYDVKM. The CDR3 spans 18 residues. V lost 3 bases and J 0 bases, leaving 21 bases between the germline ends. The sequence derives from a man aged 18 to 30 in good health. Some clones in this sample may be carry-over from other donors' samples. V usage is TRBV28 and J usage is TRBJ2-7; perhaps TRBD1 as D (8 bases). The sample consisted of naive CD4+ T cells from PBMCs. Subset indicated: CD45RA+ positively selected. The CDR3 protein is CASSFRGAGTGYSYEQYF. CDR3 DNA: TGTGCCAGCAGTTTTCGGGGGGCCGGGACAGGCTACTCCTACGAGCAGTACTTC.